This entry describes one T cell receptor (beta chain). Produced via immunoSEQ multiplex PCR; TCRdb's table is partial and in-frame only. The sample includes fewer than 200,000 clones, approximately 92% of them seen just once. This record comes from a study of control samples from healthy donors and cancer patients. V lost 5 bases and J lost 0, with 17 bases in between. The CDR3 loop spans 17 amino acids. Germline assignment: CDR1 SGHTA and CDR2 FQGNSA. The specimen was blood. The receptor comes from a man aged 25 to 40 in good health. This chain connects TRBV7-2 to TRBJ1-3; maybe TRBD1 (5 bases). In DNA form, the CDR3 reads TGTGCCAGCAGCCTACTAGGGGAGAGGCGCTCTGGAAACACCATATATTTT. This encodes CASSLLGERRSGNTIYF.